This T cell receptor beta chain was recorded in a study of blood T cells in healthy people across ages. The total RNA that was extracted per sample amounted to at least 5.5 micrograms. The CDR3 sequence is 16 residues long. The germline V gene has CDR1 SGHTA and CDR2 FQGNSA. Concerning this clonotype itself: Its antigen remains unidentified. The junction and the germline gene differ at one end; a read error may be behind it.

Study-wide findings and caveats: Long-lived donors carried more naive CD4+ cells and greater diversity than aged donors. It was held that diversity estimates obtained from one million T cells represented underestimates.

The second PCR ran roughly 6 to 11 cycles with a sample-barcoded 5' primer and J-beta primers. Per sample, CDR3-containing paired-end reads numbered at least 2.5 million. Using its own MiXCR run on the 5' RACE reads, TCRdb lists one record per CDR3 protein. The table has hundreds of thousands of distinct CDR3 sequences, approximately 59% seen once; the top ten hold 30% to 45%. This clonotype was sampled from a man in his sixties in good health. This chain joins TRBV7-2 and TRBJ2-3; TRBD2 matches at 11 bases. Sequenced: blood. The CDR3 region is CASSRSGGASTGTQYF. The CDR3 DNA is TGTGCCAGCAGCCGTAGCGGGGGGGCTAGCACAGGTACGCAGTATTTT. The full variable domain, its missing parts supplied by reference TRBV7-2 and TRBJ2-3, is GAGVSQSPSNKVTEKGKDVELRCDPISGHTALYWYRQSLGQGLEFLIYFQGNSAPDKSGLPSDRFSAERTGGSVSTLTIQRTQQEDSAVYLCASSRSGGASTGTQYFGPGTRLTVL.